This TCR beta chain was sequenced for a study of beta chain features in type 1 diabetes. Findings and caveats of the study: Among patients with Type 1 diabetes, TCRB CDR3s were moderately but significantly shorter in every one of the four CD4+ subsets.

Points on this clone: Its antigen is currently unknown.

Every bit of the isolated RNA underwent reverse transcription, so sequencing read expressed TCRB transcripts. Produced via immunoSEQ multiplex PCR; TCRdb's table is partial and in-frame only. The table has around 130,000 clones, roughly 10% seen once. The CDR3 loop spans 15 amino acids. Germline V lookup: CDR1 MNHEY, CDR2 SMNVEV (reference sequence). V gave up 6 bases and J gave up 3 bases, with 14 bases separating them. The V and J genes are TRBV27 and TRBJ2-2, with TRBD2 as a possible D gene (6 bases). Sequenced sample: central memory CD4+ T cells from blood. The receptor's source is a man younger than 45 with type 1 diabetes. In DNA form, the CDR3 reads TGTGCCAGCAGGCCGAACGGGAGATACACCGGGGAGCTGTTTTTT. Translating it yields CASRPNGRYTGELFF.